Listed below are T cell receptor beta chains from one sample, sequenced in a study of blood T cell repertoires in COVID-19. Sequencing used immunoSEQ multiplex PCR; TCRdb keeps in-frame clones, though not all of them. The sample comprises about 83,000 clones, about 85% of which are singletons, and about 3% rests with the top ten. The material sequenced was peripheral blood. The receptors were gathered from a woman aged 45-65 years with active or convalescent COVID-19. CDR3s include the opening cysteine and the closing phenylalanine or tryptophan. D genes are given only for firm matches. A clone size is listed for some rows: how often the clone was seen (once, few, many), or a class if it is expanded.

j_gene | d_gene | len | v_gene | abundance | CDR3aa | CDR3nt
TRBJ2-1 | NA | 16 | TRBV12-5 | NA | CASGLAPPGSYNEQFF | TGTGCTAGTGGTCTCGCCCCTCCCGGCTCCTACAATGAGCAGTTCTTC
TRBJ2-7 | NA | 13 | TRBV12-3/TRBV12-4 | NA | CASSLTGPYEQYF | TGTGCCAGCAGTTTAACAGGACCCTACGAGCAGTACTTC
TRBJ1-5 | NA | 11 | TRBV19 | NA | CASSIGQPQHF | TGTGCCAGTAGTATCGGACAACCCCAGCATTTT
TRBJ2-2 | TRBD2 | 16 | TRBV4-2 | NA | CASRGLAGGNTGELFF | TGTGCCAGCAGGGGACTAGCGGGGGGGAACACCGGGGAGCTGTTTTTT
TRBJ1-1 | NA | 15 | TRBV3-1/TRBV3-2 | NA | CASSQSDRWNTEAFF | TGTGCCAGCAGCCAATCCGACAGGTGGAACACTGAAGCTTTCTTT
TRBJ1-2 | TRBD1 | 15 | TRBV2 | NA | CASSGSTGAGYGYTF | TGTGCCAGCAGTGGATCGACAGGGGCCGGGTATGGCTACACCTTC
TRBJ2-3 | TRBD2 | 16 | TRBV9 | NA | CASSVVGGGPTDTQYF | TGTGCCAGCAGCGTAGTTGGCGGGGGTCCCACAGATACGCAGTATTTT
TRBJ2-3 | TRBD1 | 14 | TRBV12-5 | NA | CASGLGQGSDTQYF | TGTGCTAGTGGCCTTGGACAGGGCTCAGATACGCAGTATTTT
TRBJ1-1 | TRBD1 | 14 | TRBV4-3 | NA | CASSQDRGLTEAFF | TGCGCCAGCAGCCAAGACAGGGGGCTTACTGAAGCTTTCTTT
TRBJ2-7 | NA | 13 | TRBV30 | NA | CAWKQPGLLTKYF | TGTGCCTGGAAACAACCGGGACTGCTTACGAAGTACTTC
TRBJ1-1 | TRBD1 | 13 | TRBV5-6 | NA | CASSRQGNTEAFF | TGTGCCAGCAGCAGACAGGGGAACACTGAAGCTTTCTTT
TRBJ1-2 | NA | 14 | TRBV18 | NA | CASSPSRVENGYTF | TGTGCCAGCTCACCCTCCAGGGTTGAGAATGGCTACACCTTC
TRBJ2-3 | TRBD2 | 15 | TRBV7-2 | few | CASSREVLSTDTQYF | TGTGCCAGCAGCCGGGAGGTGCTTAGCACAGATACGCAGTATTTT
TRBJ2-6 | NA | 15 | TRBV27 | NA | CASSLRGSGANVLTF | TGTGCCAGCAGTTTAAGGGGATCTGGGGCCAACGTCCTGACTTTC
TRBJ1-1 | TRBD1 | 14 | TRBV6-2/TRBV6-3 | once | CASSDRGRGTEAFF | TGTGCCAGCAGCGACAGGGGGCGAGGCACTGAAGCTTTCTTT
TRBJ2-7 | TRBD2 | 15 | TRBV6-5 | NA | CASSYSPGGGYEQYF | TGTGCCAGCAGTTACTCGCCGGGAGGGGGCTACGAGCAGTACTTC
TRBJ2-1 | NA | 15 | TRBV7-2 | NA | CASSYWGERNNEQFF | TGTGCCAGCAGCTATTGGGGGGAGAGGAACAATGAGCAGTTCTTC
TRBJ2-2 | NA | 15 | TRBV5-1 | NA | CASNTGQGQAGELFF | TGCGCCAGCAATACCGGGCAGGGCCAGGCCGGGGAGCTGTTTTTT
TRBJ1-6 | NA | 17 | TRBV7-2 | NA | CASSSRSLSSYNSPLHF | TGTGCCAGCAGCTCGCGTAGTTTAAGCTCCTATAATTCACCCCTCCACTTT
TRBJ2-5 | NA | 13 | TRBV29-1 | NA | CSVEGLRRETQYF | TGCAGCGTGGAAGGACTTAGAAGAGAAACCCAGTACTTC
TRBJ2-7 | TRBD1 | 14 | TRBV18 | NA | CASSLGQGRLEQYF | TGTGCCAGCTCACTGGGACAGGGTCGGCTCGAGCAGTACTTC
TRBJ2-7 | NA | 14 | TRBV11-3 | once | CASSLRGIAYEQYF | TGTGCCAGCAGCTTAAGGGGAATCGCCTACGAGCAGTACTTC
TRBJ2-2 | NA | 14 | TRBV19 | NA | CASSQGRNTGELFF | TGTGCCAGTAGTCAAGGGAGGAACACCGGGGAGCTGTTTTTT
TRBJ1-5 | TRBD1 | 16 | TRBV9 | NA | CASSVDGQGGTQPQHF | TGTGCCAGCAGCGTAGACGGACAGGGGGGGACTCAGCCCCAGCATTTT
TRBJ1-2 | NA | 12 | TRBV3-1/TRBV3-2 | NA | CASSQFGDGYTF | TGTGCCAGCAGCCAATTCGGGGATGGCTACACCTTC
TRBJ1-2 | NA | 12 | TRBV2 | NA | CASSKQGDGYTF | TGTGCCAGCAGTAAGCAGGGTGACGGCTACACCTTC
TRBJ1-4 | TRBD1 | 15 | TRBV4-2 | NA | CASSQSRGPNEKLFF | TGTGCCAGCAGCCAATCAAGGGGGCCGAATGAAAAACTGTTTTTT
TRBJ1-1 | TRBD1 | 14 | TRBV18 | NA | CASSRGATRTEAFF | TGTGCCAGCTCCAGGGGGGCGACTAGGACTGAAGCTTTCTTT
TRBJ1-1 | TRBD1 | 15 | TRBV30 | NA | CAWRLSGTENTEAFF | TGTGCCTGGAGACTCTCCGGGACAGAGAACACTGAAGCTTTCTTT
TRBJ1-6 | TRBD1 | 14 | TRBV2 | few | CASRPDRGNSPLHF | TGTGCCAGCAGGCCGGACAGGGGGAATTCACCCCTCCACTTT
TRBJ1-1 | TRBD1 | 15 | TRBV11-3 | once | CASSQGQGEDTEAFF | TGTGCCAGCAGCCAGGGACAGGGTGAGGACACTGAAGCTTTCTTT
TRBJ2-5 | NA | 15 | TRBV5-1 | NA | CASSSEGQFQETQYF | TGCGCCAGCAGCTCCGAAGGACAGTTCCAAGAGACCCAGTACTTC
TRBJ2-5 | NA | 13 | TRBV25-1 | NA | CASSVGGGETQYF | TGTGCCAGCAGTGTAGGGGGTGGGGAGACCCAGTACTTC
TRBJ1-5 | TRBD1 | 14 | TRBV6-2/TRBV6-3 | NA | CASSYGGGGQPQHF | TGTGCCAGCAGTTACGGAGGGGGCGGTCAGCCCCAGCATTTT
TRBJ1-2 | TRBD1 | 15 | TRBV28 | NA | CASRPTGQGALGYTF | TGTGCCAGCAGACCTACGGGACAGGGGGCTTTAGGCTACACCTTC
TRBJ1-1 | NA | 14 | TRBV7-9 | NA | CASSLGAGPPEAFF | TGTGCCAGCAGCCTTGGCGCAGGGCCACCGGAAGCTTTCTTT
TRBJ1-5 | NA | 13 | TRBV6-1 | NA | CASSEERNQPQHF | TGTGCCAGCAGTGAAGAGCGCAATCAGCCCCAGCATTTT
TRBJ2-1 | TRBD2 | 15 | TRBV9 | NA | CASSVELAAHNEQFF | TGTGCCAGCAGCGTAGAACTAGCGGCGCACAATGAGCAGTTCTTC
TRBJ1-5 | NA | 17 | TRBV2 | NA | CASSEGWAGFSNQPQHF | TGTGCCAGCAGTGAAGGGTGGGCAGGGTTCAGCAATCAGCCCCAGCATTTT
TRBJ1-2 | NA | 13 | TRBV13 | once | CASWRVGSGGYTF | TGTGCCAGCTGGAGAGTTGGCTCGGGGGGCTACACCTTC
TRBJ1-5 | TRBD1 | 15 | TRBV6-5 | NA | CASRNRDRGNQPQHF | TGTGCCAGCAGAAACCGGGACAGGGGGAATCAGCCCCAGCATTTT
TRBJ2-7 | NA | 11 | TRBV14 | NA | CASSSAYEQYF | TGTGCCAGCAGCTCCGCCTACGAGCAGTACTTC
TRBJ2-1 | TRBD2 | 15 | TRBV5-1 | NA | CASSFSSGGAYEQFF | TGCGCCAGCAGCTTTTCTAGCGGGGGGGCCTATGAGCAGTTCTTC
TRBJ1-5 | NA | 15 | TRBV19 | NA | CASSIWADSNQPQHF | TGTGCCAGTAGTATTTGGGCAGACAGCAATCAGCCCCAGCATTTT
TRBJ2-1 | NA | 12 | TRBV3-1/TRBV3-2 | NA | CASSGVRDEQFF | TGTGCCAGCAGCGGAGTTCGGGATGAGCAGTTCTTC
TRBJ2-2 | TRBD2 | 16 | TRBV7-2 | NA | CASSLLGGAKTGELFF | TGTGCCAGCAGCTTACTCGGGGGGGCTAAAACCGGGGAGCTGTTTTTT
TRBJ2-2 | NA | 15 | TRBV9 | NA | CASSVEAGNTGELFF | TGTGCCAGCAGCGTAGAGGCAGGGAATACCGGGGAGCTGTTTTTT